The 5 T cell receptor beta chains in this list originate from one sample, sequenced in a study of shared clonotypes between healthy human individuals. CD8 cells regarded as naive lacked CD45RO, were positively chosen for CCR7, and omitted terminally differentiated effector memory CD45RA+ cells. Profiled with immunoSEQ multiplex PCR; TCRdb holds only in-frame clones, not every one. The data hold hundreds of thousands of clones, with roughly 95% observed a single time. The sample comprised naive CD8+ T cells sorted from blood. The receptor source for this set is a woman aged 25 to 39 in good health.

This chain uses TRBV6-5 with TRBJ2-7; 8 nucleotides line up with TRBD2. This CDR3 has 14 residues. Trimming removed 6 bases from V and 1 base from J; junction bases left unmatched: 5. Germline V CDR1 and CDR2: MNHEY, SVGAGI. The CDR3 sequence is CASSETSASYEQYF. The CDR3 bases are TGTGCCAGCAGCGAGACTAGCGCGTCCTACGAGCAGTACTTC.

This rearrangement joins TRBV14 to TRBJ2-5, with D possibly TRBD1 on 5 matching bases. The J call may be in error: the DNA end matches TRBJ2-7 better. The CDR3 is made up of 13 amino acids. CDR1 is SGHDN, CDR2 FVKESK, per germline. The CDR3 sequence is CASSQGQNYEQYF. The DNA of the CDR3 is TGTGCCAGCAGCCAAGGACAGAACTACGAGCAGTACTTC.

This clone occurred a few times. In the same sample, other DNA sequences code for this CDR3. The chain combines TRBV9 with TRBJ1-1, with a tentative D call TRBD1 (6 bases). Trimming pared 0 bases from V and 0 bases from J, leaving 6 bases between. The germline V gene encodes CDR1 SGDLS and CDR2 YYNGEE. This CDR3 is 14 amino acids long. CDR3 sequence: CASSVGTVNTEAFF. CDR3 DNA: TGTGCCAGCAGCGTAGGGACAGTGAACACTGAAGCTTTCTTT.

V usage is TRBV5-6 and J usage is TRBJ2-1; TRBD1 matches 7 bases. The V gene's germline CDR1 is SGHDT and CDR2 YYEEEE. The CDR3 runs to 16 residues. V dropped 4 bases and J dropped 8; count of bases not matched to a gene: 15. DNA of the CDR3: TGTGCCAGCAGCCGAATACAGGGGAAAGCTTTGGATGAGCAGTTCTTC. This gives the protein CASSRIQGKALDEQFF.

V usage is TRBV5-8 and J usage is TRBJ2-7; perhaps D is TRBD1 or TRBD2 (6 bases each). Germline CDR1 and CDR2: SGHTS and YDEGEE. With 4 bases removed from V and 6 bases from J, the gap between germline ends came to 11 bases. The CDR3 extends over 12 amino acids. DNA of the CDR3: TGTGCCAGCAGCCCGGGGGCCCGCGAGCAGTACTTC. As protein: CASSPGAREQYF.